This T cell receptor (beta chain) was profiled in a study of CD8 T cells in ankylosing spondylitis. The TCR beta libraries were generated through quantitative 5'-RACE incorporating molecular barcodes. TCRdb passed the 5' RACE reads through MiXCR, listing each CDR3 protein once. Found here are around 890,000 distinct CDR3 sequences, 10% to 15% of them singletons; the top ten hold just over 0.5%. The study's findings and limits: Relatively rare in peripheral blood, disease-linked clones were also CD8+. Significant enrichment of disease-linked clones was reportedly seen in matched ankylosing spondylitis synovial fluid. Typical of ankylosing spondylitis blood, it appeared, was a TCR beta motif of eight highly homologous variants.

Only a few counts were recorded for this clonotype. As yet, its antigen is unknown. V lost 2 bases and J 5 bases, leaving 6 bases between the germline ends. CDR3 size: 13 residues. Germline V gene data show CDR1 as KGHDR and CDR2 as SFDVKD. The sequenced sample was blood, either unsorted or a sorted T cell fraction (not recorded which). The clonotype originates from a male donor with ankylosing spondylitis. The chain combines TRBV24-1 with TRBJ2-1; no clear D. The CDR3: CATSDSPNNEQFF. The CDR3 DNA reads TGTGCCACCAGTGATTCCCCTAACAATGAGCAGTTCTTC.